The entry below describes one T cell receptor (beta chain). Its antigen has not been determined. The input lacks base qualities; no much larger clone sits a single base away. The data were taken from a study of cytomegalovirus exposure and HLA in healthy donors (dated by TCRdb to 2016 to 2017). In terms of the full investigation: In an earlier analysis of some 550 of the donors, 276 Gb of sequence data and 90 million to 120 million unique TCR beta sequences from about 179 million T cells were reported. Rather than drawing on any new phenotypic data, the later analysis identified candidate immune exposures from TCR beta sequences and the way those sequences occurred across donors. Of the approximately 400 genotyped donors, 75% to 85% were placed in the genetic ancestry cluster associated with self-reported Caucasian donors. Using immunosequencing, the study profiled T cell repertoires from around 680 subjects and related those repertoires to cytomegalovirus serostatus. In a later analysis, previously published TCR beta repertoires from 670 or so donors were re-analyzed and high-resolution HLA genotyping was added so that TCR occurrence patterns could be studied. Typing coverage varied by locus: 629-630 donors for A, B, C, DRB1 and DQB1; roughly 520 for DQA1; more than 600 for DPA1; 400 to 480 for DPB1. In addition to the first cohort of approximately 650 subjects, a separate validation cohort of 130 or so different subjects was used. In an earlier analysis of 500 to 650 of the donors, high-throughput TCR beta sequencing was used to judge whether each TCR beta V gene segment behaved as functional or pseudogenic. The aim of the study was to test whether cataloging public T cell receptors could identify signatures of past pathogen exposure. Across some 400 genotyped donors of the cohort, an average of about 240,000 unique TCR beta nucleotide sequences per donor were sequenced, and about a sixth of those sequences were non-productive. A later genetic analysis used genome-wide SNP genotypes for about three fifths of the roughly 700 donors, treating that subset as a discovery cohort. Roughly five DR-DQ haplotypes were handled as single units for association and clustering because linkage in the cohort was strong. All discovery cohort repertoires had been generated on a single sequencing platform. High-throughput TCR immunosequencing, statistical association of individual TCRs with disease status, and machine learning were combined to predict cytomegalovirus infection status. HLA typing included class I and class II loci at four-digit resolution. Around 320 gigabases of sequencing data and approximately 85 million unique TCR sequences were included in an early release covering under 650 HLA-typed donors. Donor age, sex, ethnicity and CMV serostatus were compiled together with the repertoire data. The research as a whole found: The authors suggested that the approach could potentially be generalized to other disease states and immunological phenotypes. According to a later analysis, parvovirus B19, influenza, CMV and Epstein-Barr virus appeared linked to several top co-occurrence clusters. The 87-base-pair reads could not distinguish some IMGT-functional V segments, including TRBV6-2 and TRBV6-3, so those segments were excluded. This cohort had only TCR beta chains sequenced, and the lack of alpha or paired-chain data limited which features could be detected. A later analysis associated about 17,000 TCR beta sequences with specific HLA alleles at a false discovery rate of 0.05. A later analysis found that most CMV-associated TCR beta chains appeared HLA-restricted, with HLA associations seemingly driven largely by CMV exposure. Most TCR sequences were seen in very few donors, while some public TCRs were found in many individuals. The sequencing pipeline was judged likely to have produced a cluster of highly shared sequence variants as a technical artifact. Because some donors lacked HLA typing at each locus, the association tests relied only on the typed subset. Assigning TCR associations to individual alleles was difficult when HLA alleles, especially DR and DQ, strongly co-occurred. Correlated functional status among segregating V segments might be attributable to linkage disequilibrium, but an unknown experimental factor could not be ruled out. A further reported finding was that TCR beta sequences accurately predicted the HLA-A and HLA-B alleles for most subjects in the first cohort. In both the original and validation cohorts, the classifier was reported to diagnose cytomegalovirus status with high specificity and sensitivity. A later genetic analysis reported fewer N-insertions in productive TCRs among donors in an Asian-associated ancestry cluster than the approximately 670-donor mean. In a later analysis, HLA-associated TCR beta chains were found to be more clonally expanded and to have lower generation probabilities than equally common non-associated chains. V-gene and J-gene trimming of TCR beta chains was associated with a missense DCLRE1C variant in a later genetic analysis, and the association was replicated in an independent cohort. About 17 rarely observed V segments, including chromosome 9 orphons, were excluded from the earlier analysis of almost 600 of the donors because counts were too low. According to a later analysis, TCR association rates differed among HLA loci, with DRB1 alleles showing the most associated TCRs and HLA-C alleles showing the fewest. The study gave a list of more than 150 TCR beta chains associated with cytomegalovirus. A few of the identified cytomegalovirus-associated TCR beta chains were confirmed in vitro to be specific for cytomegalovirus antigens. CMV serostatus was the only immune exposure information available for the cohort. Roughly uniform sequencing depth across donors was assumed in presence/absence analyses, although this assumption may not hold. An earlier analysis of approximately 530 of the donors showed that most TCR beta V segments appeared in productive rearrangements either about 87% or about 30% of the time, which broadly matched IMGT annotations.

CDR1 SGHTA and CDR2 FQGNSA are derived from the germline V gene. The CDR3, from cysteine to phenylalanine, totals 16 residues. The read is trimmed to its CDR3 DNA, 48 bases read in frame from base 1. Here V drops 5 bases and J drops 7 bases, and the junction holds 7 bases not matched to any gene. Libraries came from the immunoSEQ multiplex PCR assay. For the multiplex PCR, a mixture combining 60 forward primers for TCR Vbeta segments and 13 reverse primers for TCR Jbeta segments was used. The CDR3 region of rearranged TCR beta genes was amplified from genomic DNA by a multiplex PCR assay. The amplified TCR beta libraries were sequenced on the Illumina HiSeq System as 87-base-pair reads. As for how the authors treated the data: A later analysis counted about 80 million unique TCR beta chains across the 666 repertoires, and approximately 11 million of these chains were shared by at least two donors. Raw reads were error-corrected and collapsed into unique sequences by a nearest-neighbor algorithm in which closely related sequences were merged to remove PCR and sequencing errors. V, D and J gene segments were assigned by aligning CDR3 sequences to IMGT reference sequences. For a sequence to be retained, a match of at least six nucleotides to both a V gene segment and a J gene segment was required. Rearrangements were called productive when the CDR3 lacked stop codons and stayed in frame with V and J; all others were non-productive. CDR3 was defined according to IMGT convention as the region running from the second conserved V-encoded cysteine to the conserved J-encoded phenylalanine. The earlier analysis of 587 of the donors excluded sequences that lacked an unambiguous match to a single V gene segment. In an earlier analysis of 587 of the donors, V segments were called functional above 56.7% productive rearrangements and were called segregating when the between-donor standard deviation exceeded 5%. A statistical classification framework was built to diagnose cytomegalovirus status from the catalog of TCR beta chain sequences. V and J gene assignment, in a later analysis, came from comparing TCR nucleotide sequences with IMGT/GENE-DB human TR gene sequences. Using the TCRdist pipeline, a later analysis assigned CDR3 sequences along with most-parsimonious VDJ recombination scenarios. A later analysis defined each TCR beta chain by its CDR3 amino acid sequence plus V-gene family, and excluded reads lacking a unique V-gene family. To address suspected cross-contamination and a sequencing artifact, a later analysis removed a few hundred highly shared, low-generation-probability nucleotide sequences. In a later analysis, a clonal expansion index was calculated for each public chain from normalized within-repertoire ranks of inferred template counts. In a later analysis, generation probabilities were computed with a VDJ recombination model fitted to out-of-frame rearrangements, and the resulting probabilities were checked against IGoR. Hypergeometric tests were used in a later analysis to score TCR-TCR, TCR-HLA and TCR-CMV co-occurrence, with a repertoire-size bias correction applied to the TCR pairs. In a later analysis, false discovery rates were estimated by permuting HLA or CMV assignments 20 times. In a later analysis, co-occurring TCRs were grouped using DBSCAN, with TCRdist sequence similarity added in when clustering inside HLA-allele-positive subsets. Repertoires with fewer than 30,000 or more than 120,000 public chains, plus five repertoires with anomalous nucleotide sharing, were excluded from co-occurrence clustering. In its TCRdb copy, this immuneACCESS table keeps in-frame sequences only and misses some clones. Where compared with another copy, unresolved V genes explain less than half of these, and the others have no known cause. V, J and clone size were drawn from that table, and D and trimming were deduced from the DNA. For this sample there are around 170,000 clones; about 80% appear just once. Together, the top ten hold about 0.5% of the sample.

The cohort was made up of roughly 670 healthy bone marrow donors. At the time of sampling, every cohort member was nominally healthy, though immune exposures that went unrecorded were likely present. The donor was CMV seronegative and belonged to the group of around 350 seronegative cohort members. Each donor provided a peripheral blood sample, and peripheral blood mononuclear cells were used for TCR beta sequencing. The Qiagen DNeasy Blood Extraction Kit was used to extract genomic DNA from the blood cell samples. The rearrangement combines TRBV7-2 with TRBJ2-1, with 14 bases in between that match TRBD2. The TCR comes from a woman aged 45 to 65 in good health and CMV-seronegative. The sequenced sample was PBMCs. Here the CDR3 is given as CASSVRLAGGLNEQFF. The DNA sequence is given as TGTGCCAGCAGCGTACGACTAGCGGGGGGGCTGAATGAGCAGTTCTTC.